The clone carrying this T cell receptor (beta chain) was seen a single time. Its antigen is currently unknown. Here immunoSEQ multiplex PCR was the method, and the copy in TCRdb shows in-frame clones only, minus some. The sample holds around 1,000,000 clones; roughly 80% are singletons and the top ten take about 0.94%. This entry belongs to a study of shared clonotypes between healthy human individuals. Study-wide results and caveats: Clonotype sharing across four donors was observed for around 4.8% of naive CD4 clonotypes.

J gave up 4 bases and V 4 bases, and 10 bases lay outside the gene matches. Germline V lookup: CDR1 KGHSH, CDR2 LQKENI. CDR3 length: 16 residues. The genes are TRBV18 and TRBJ2-5; 9 positions agree with TRBD1. The TCR comes from a man aged 18 to 35 in good health. Some clones in this sample may be carry-over from other donors' samples. The specimen was memory CD4+ T cells from PBMCs. The subset: CD45RA-negative fraction. The CDR3 loop reads CASSRTGTGTGETQYF. The DNA of the CDR3 is TGTGCCAGCTCACGGACCGGGACAGGGACTGGAGAGACCCAGTACTTC.